The 15 T cell receptor beta chains below were found in one sample sequenced in a study of technical replicates of blood from a few donors. Repertoires were generated with immunoSEQ multiplex PCR, while TCRdb's copy carries only in-frame clones and drops some. Found here are 60,000 to 65,000 clones, around 88% of them singletons; the top ten hold 5% to 5.5%. Input material: PBMCs. The receptors were sampled from a human donor in good health. Some clones in this sample may be carry-over from other donors' samples.

The CDR3 nucleotides are TGTGCCAGCAGCTTGGTTCGGAGCCGCGGCACAGATACGCAGTATTTT. As protein: CASSLVRSRGTDTQYF. The rearrangement uses TRBV5-8 and TRBJ2-3; D gene ambiguous. Germline V CDR1 and CDR2: SGHTS, YDEGEE. The length of the CDR3 is 16 residues. V was pared by 0 bases and J by 1 base, with 12 bases between.

V is TRBV6-4 and J is TRBJ1-5, with D possibly TRBD1 on 5 matching bases. The CDR3 totals 13 residues. The V gene lost 4 bases and the J gene lost 4 bases, with 8 bases spanning the gap. Germline CDR1 reads MRHNA; CDR2 reads SNTAGT. CDR3 sequence (DNA): TGTGCCAGCAGTGCAGGGTTTAATCAGCCCCAGCATTTT. Amino acid sequence: CASSAGFNQPQHF.

The V call is TRBV29-1, the J call TRBJ2-7; the match to TRBD1 covers 11 bases. Trimming took 1 base from V and 5 from J; bases not matched to a gene: 1. This CDR3 has 13 amino acids. Per germline, CDR1 SQVTM and CDR2 ANQGSEA. The CDR3 DNA reads TGCAGCGTTGAAGGGGACAGGGGGGACGAGCAGTACTTC. Protein sequence: CSVEGDRGDEQYF.

The V and J genes are TRBV9 and TRBJ2-3; a possible D gene is TRBD2 (7 bases). Germline V gene sequence: CDR1 SGDLS, CDR2 YYNGEE. The V gene lost 0 bases and the J gene lost 4 bases, with 12 bases spanning the gap. The CDR3 sequence is 15 residues long. In DNA, the CDR3 is TGTGCCAGCAGCGTAGCGGGGGGCCGGGCAGATACGCAGTATTTT. It is translated as CASSVAGGRADTQYF.

This clone was seen once. The chain combines TRBV7-6 with TRBJ2-2, with D hard to call. The CDR3 is made up of 13 amino acids. Trimming left V 5 bases short and J 4 bases short, with 8 bases between. CDR1 is SGHVS and CDR2 is FNYEAQ in the germline V gene. The CDR3 protein is CASSPSGTGELFF. The CDR3 DNA reads TGTGCCAGCAGCCCCTCGGGCACCGGGGAGCTGTTTTTT.

V is TRBV9 and J is TRBJ2-5, with 9 bases identical to TRBD1. Germline loops: CDR1 SGDLS, CDR2 YYNGEE. V shed 2 bases and J 5 bases; nucleotides not matched to a gene: 7. CDR3 size: 15 residues. The CDR3 is CASSVMGQGGETQYF. The CDR3 region has the DNA TGTGCCAGCAGCGTGATGGGACAGGGTGGGGAGACCCAGTACTTC.

This sequence joins TRBV2 and TRBJ2-2, with 8 bases lining up with TRBD1. The junction had 17 bases not matched to a gene; V was cut back by 7 bases and J by 4 bases. The germline V gene has CDR1 SNHLY and CDR2 FYNNEI. The CDR3 consists of 18 residues. CDR3 nucleotide sequence: TGTGCCAGCATTCCAGACAGGGGATACTGGGGTGGCACCGGGGAGCTGTTTTTT. It is translated as CASIPDRGYWGGTGELFF.

This clone was seen only once. The V and J genes are TRBV7-9 and TRBJ2-1; 11 bases line up with TRBD2. V lost 7 bases to trimming and J lost 6 bases; unmatched junction nucleotides: 8. From germline, CDR1 is SEHNR and CDR2 FQNEAQ (reference sequence). CDR3 length: 15 amino acids. The CDR3 here is CASIQLAGESNEQFF. The CDR3 DNA reads TGTGCCAGCATCCAACTAGCGGGGGAAAGCAATGAGCAGTTCTTC. The full variable domain, in which reference TRBV7-9 and TRBJ2-1 provide the parts outside the CDR3, is DTGVSQNPRHKITKRGQNVTFRCDPISEHNRLYWYRQTLGQGPEFLTYFQNEAQLEKSRLLSDRFSAERPKGSFSTLEIQRTEQGDSAMYLCASIQLAGESNEQFFGPGTRLTVL.

This chain uses TRBV5-1 with TRBJ1-1, with 7 bases identical to TRBD1. V trimming: 4 bases; J trimming: 6 bases; junction bases outside the gene matches: 6. The CDR3 totals 13 residues. CDR1 and CDR2 from the germline V gene are SGHRS and YFSETQ. DNA of the CDR3: TGCGCCAGCAGCAAAACGGGACAGCCTGAAGCTTTCTTT. Translation: CASSKTGQPEAFF.

The chain carries TRBV7-2 and TRBJ2-5; TRBD1 agrees at 7 bases. V shed 4 bases and J 4 bases; nucleotides not matched to a gene: 3. CDR1 is SGHTA, CDR2 FQGNSA, per germline. The length of the CDR3 is 13 residues. In nucleotides, the CDR3 is TGTGCCAGCAGCTCAGGGGACAGAGAGACCCAGTACTTC. It codes for CASSSGDRETQYF.

V and J are TRBV7-9 and TRBJ1-4, with 8 bases identical to TRBD1. Germline V lookup: CDR1 SEHNR, CDR2 FQNEAQ (reference sequence). Germline trimming cut 1 base from V and 2 bases from J; bases unmatched to any gene: 0. This CDR3 region has 15 residues. CDR3 in amino acids: CASSLDRGTNEKLFF. CDR3 sequence (DNA): TGTGCCAGCAGCTTAGACAGGGGGACTAATGAAAAACTGTTTTTT.

The rearrangement joins TRBV7-9 to TRBJ1-2; 9 nucleotides agree with TRBD1. Per the germline V gene, CDR1 is SEHNR and CDR2 is FQNEAQ (reference sequence). The CDR3 covers 16 residues. V lost 1 base to trimming and J lost 7 bases; unmatched junction nucleotides: 10. In nucleotides, the CDR3 is TGTGCCAGCAGCTTAGTCGAGGCCGGGACAGGGTCTGGCTACACCTTC. Protein product: CASSLVEAGTGSGYTF.

The chain recombines TRBV19 with TRBJ1-1, with 7 bases fitting TRBD1. Trimming took 4 bases from V and 3 from J; bases not matched to a gene: 14. The CDR3 extends over 17 amino acids. CDR1 is LNHDA and CDR2 is SQIVND in the germline V gene (reference sequence). CDR3 in DNA: TGTGCCAGTAGTACCCACAGGGGCCGCCGTAAGGACACTGAAGCTTTCTTT. Translation: CASSTHRGRRKDTEAFF.

The chain combines TRBV4-2 with TRBJ2-2; 12 bases are a match to TRBD2. There are 19 residues in the CDR3. V was pared by 1 base and J by 0 bases, with 6 bases of the junction left unmatched. From germline, CDR1 is LGHNA and CDR2 YNFKEQ. The CDR3 spells CASSQGPSGGASNTGELFF. As DNA, the CDR3 is TGTGCCAGCAGCCAAGGCCCTAGCGGGGGGGCCTCGAACACCGGGGAGCTGTTTTTT.

This chain links TRBV4-3 with TRBJ2-7, with TRBD2 matching 9 bases. Germline values: CDR1 LGHNA, CDR2 YSLEER. This CDR3 spans 17 amino acids. V was clipped by 0 bases and J by 3 bases; unmatched bases: 9. The CDR3 here is CASSQEPDSGRFYEQYF. The CDR3 nucleotides read TGCGCCAGCAGCCAAGAGCCGGATAGCGGGAGATTCTACGAGCAGTACTTC.